This T cell receptor (beta chain) was found in a study of regulatory T cells in long-lasting Graves disease. This clonotype was picked up many times. Time point meaning: newly diagnosed GD, antithyroid drugs for less than 3 months. The TCR library used RNA extracted from PBMCs. Germline loops: CDR1 MNHNS, CDR2 SASEGT. Trimming removed 0 bases from V and 5 bases from J, with 7 bases in between. The CDR3 has 13 residues. Investigators prepared the TCR beta libraries by applying iRepertoire HTBI primers and Arm-PCR of CDR3 regions. TCRdb independently ran MiXCR on the multiplex PCR reads; one entry per CDR3 protein. The sample lists roughly 530,000 distinct CDR3 sequences, 16% occurring once. These data were also reused for a study on T cells in Graves' hyperthyroidism and ophthalmopathy.

The TCR sequence derives from a woman aged 35-65 years with Graves disease. Sequences were derived from peripheral blood mononuclear cells (PBMCs), sampled at new diagnosis, from a patient treated with antithyroid drugs. The chain recombines TRBV6-1 with TRBJ1-2; D remains unclear. As DNA, the CDR3 is TGTGCCAGCAGTGAAGCGGAGACATATGGCTACACCTTC. Amino acids: CASSEAETYGYTF.